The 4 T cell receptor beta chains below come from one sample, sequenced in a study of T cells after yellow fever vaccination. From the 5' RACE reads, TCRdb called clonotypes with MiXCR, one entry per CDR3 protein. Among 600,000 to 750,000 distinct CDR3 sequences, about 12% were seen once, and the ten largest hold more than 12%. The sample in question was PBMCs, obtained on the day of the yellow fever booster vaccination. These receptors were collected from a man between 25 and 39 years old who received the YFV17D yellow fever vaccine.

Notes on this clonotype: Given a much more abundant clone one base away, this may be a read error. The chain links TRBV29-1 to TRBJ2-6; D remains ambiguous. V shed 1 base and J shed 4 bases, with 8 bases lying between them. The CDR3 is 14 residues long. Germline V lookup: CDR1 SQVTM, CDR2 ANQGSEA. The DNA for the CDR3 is TGCAGCGTTGAAGCCCTGGCCGGGGCCAACGTCCTGACTTTC. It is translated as CSVEALAGANVLTF.

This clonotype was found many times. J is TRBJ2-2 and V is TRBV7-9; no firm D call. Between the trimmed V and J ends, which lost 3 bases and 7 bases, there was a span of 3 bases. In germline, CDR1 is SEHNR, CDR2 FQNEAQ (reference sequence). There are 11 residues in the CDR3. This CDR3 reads CASSFHGELFF. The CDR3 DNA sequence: TGTGCCAGCAGCTTCCACGGGGAGCTGTTTTTT.

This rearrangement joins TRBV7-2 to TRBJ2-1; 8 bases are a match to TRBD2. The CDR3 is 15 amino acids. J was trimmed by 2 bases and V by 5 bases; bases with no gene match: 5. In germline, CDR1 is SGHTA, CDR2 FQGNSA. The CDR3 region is CASSPRTSPYNEQFF. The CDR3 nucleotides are TGTGCCAGCAGCCCGCGGACTAGCCCCTACAATGAGCAGTTCTTC.

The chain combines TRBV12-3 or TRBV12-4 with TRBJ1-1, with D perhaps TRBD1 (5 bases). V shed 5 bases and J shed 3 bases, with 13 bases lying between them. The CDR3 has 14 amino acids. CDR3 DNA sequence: TGTGCCAGCAGTGCGCAGGGTTTTTACACTGAAGCTTTCTTT. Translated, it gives CASSAQGFYTEAFF.